The T cell receptor beta chain under discussion was sequenced for a study of blood T cell repertoires in COVID-19. Using immunoSEQ multiplex PCR, the repertoire was profiled, and TCRdb retains in-frame clones only, with some absent. The sample lists 250,000 to 300,000 clones, roughly 86% occurring once. Trimming took 4 bases from V and 0 from J, leaving 16 bases between them. Germline V CDR1 and CDR2: SGHDN, FVKESK. The CDR3 runs to 17 residues. Sequences were obtained from PBMCs or T cells enriched from blood (not recorded which). V usage is TRBV14 and J usage is TRBJ1-3; D unresolved. This receptor was identified in a woman aged 50 to 60 who had been exposed to COVID-19. In DNA form, the CDR3 reads TGTGCCAGCAGCCCCCCCATGCAGAGGTTCTCTGGAAACACCATATATTTT. This codes for CASSPPMQRFSGNTIYF.